Presented here are 9 T cell receptor beta chains from one specimen sequenced in a study of blood T cell repertoires in COVID-19. Profiling relied on immunoSEQ multiplex PCR, and the TCRdb table lists in-frame clones only, not all of them. The profile shows 430,000 or so clones, around nine tenths of them singletons. Sequences were obtained from PBMCs or T cells enriched from blood (not recorded which). These receptors were obtained from a woman aged 18 to 35 who had been exposed to COVID-19.

V gene TRBV3-1 (or the pseudogene TRBV3-2) combines with J gene TRBJ2-7, with 8 positions matching TRBD1. CDR1 and CDR2 (germline): LGHDT, YNNKEL (reference sequence). V was clipped by 2 bases and J by 0 bases; unmatched bases: 12. The CDR3 loop spans 18 amino acids. The CDR3 bases are TGTGCCAGCAGCCAAAAGGAGGGAACAGGGGGGAACTCCTACGAGCAGTACTTC. This translates into CASSQKEGTGGNSYEQYF.

The chain combines TRBV10-1 with TRBJ2-1, with a tentative D call TRBD1 (6 bases). The germline V gene encodes CDR1 WNHNN and CDR2 SYGVQD (reference sequence). V lost 4 bases and J 7 bases, leaving 14 bases between the germline ends. This CDR3 has 14 residues. CDR3 sequence (DNA): TGCGCCAGCAGTGGTACAGGGAATGATAATGAGCAGTTCTTC. Protein product: CASSGTGNDNEQFF.

The rearrangement joins TRBV10-2 to TRBJ1-4; D is unresolved. Trimming took 0 bases from V and 3 from J, leaving 8 bases between them. The CDR3 runs to 15 residues. Germline CDR1 is WSHSY and CDR2 is SAAADI. The CDR3 nucleotides read TGCGCCAGCAGTGAGTCGAGGGTCTCTAATGAAAAACTGTTTTTT. It encodes CASSESRVSNEKLFF.

This chain connects TRBV28 to TRBJ1-5; D possibly corresponds to TRBD1 (6 bases). CDR1 is MDHEN and CDR2 is SYDVKM in the germline V gene. This CDR3 has 12 amino acids. The V gene lost 6 bases and the J gene lost 8 bases, with 11 bases spanning the gap. CDR3 in amino acids: CASRPPGEPQHF. Written as DNA, the CDR3 is TGTGCCAGCAGACCGCCAGGGGAGCCCCAGCATTTT.

The chain carries TRBV19 and TRBJ1-4; TRBD1 might be the D (6 bases). Between the trimmed V and J ends, which lost 3 bases and 4 bases, there was a span of 12 bases. The CDR3 spans 15 residues. Looked up from germline, CDR1 is LNHDA and CDR2 is SQIVND (reference sequence). CDR3 nucleotides: TGTGCCAGTAGTATTTTTGGACAGAGTAATGAAAAACTGTTTTTT. Amino acids: CASSIFGQSNEKLFF.

In its sample, this clone was seen once. Here the CDR3 reads CASRDAPGQGGNYGYTF. The CDR3 nucleotides are TGTGCCAGCAGGGATGCACCGGGACAGGGGGGTAACTATGGCTACACCTTC. J is TRBJ1-2 and V is TRBV28; TRBD1 matches 11 bases. Per the germline V gene, CDR1 is MDHEN and CDR2 is SYDVKM. The CDR3 extends over 17 amino acids. The V gene end was trimmed by 6 bases and the J gene end by 1 base; junction bases not matched to a gene: 10.

This clone is a singleton in its sample. The V and J genes are TRBV5-1 and TRBJ2-7, with TRBD1 matching 7 bases. The ends lost 4 bases at V and 5 bases at J; junction bases unmatched: 9. Looked up from germline, CDR1 is SGHRS and CDR2 is YFSETQ. CDR3 length: 14 residues. The CDR3 protein is CASSVQGVGHEQYF. CDR3 DNA: TGCGCCAGCAGCGTTCAGGGGGTTGGTCACGAGCAGTACTTC.

The chain uses TRBV28 and TRBJ1-5; TRBD1 matches at 9 bases. Losses at the gene ends were 9 bases for V and 9 bases for J; bases not matched to a gene: 12. The CDR3 has 14 amino acids. Germline V gene data show CDR1 as MDHEN and CDR2 as SYDVKM. As DNA, the CDR3 is TGTGCCAGTGAGACAGGGGGGGCTAGAGGGCCCCAGCATTTT. As protein: CASETGGARGPQHF.

This CDR3 is CASSRDANTGELFF. CDR3 DNA: TGTGCCAGCAGCAGGGATGCGAACACCGGGGAGCTGTTTTTT. The chain is built from TRBV6-5 and TRBJ2-2; TRBD1 is a possible D gene (5 bases). Trimming took off 6 bases at V and 0 bases at J, with 8 bases between the two ends. This CDR3 region has 14 residues. The germline V gene has CDR1 MNHEY and CDR2 SVGAGI.